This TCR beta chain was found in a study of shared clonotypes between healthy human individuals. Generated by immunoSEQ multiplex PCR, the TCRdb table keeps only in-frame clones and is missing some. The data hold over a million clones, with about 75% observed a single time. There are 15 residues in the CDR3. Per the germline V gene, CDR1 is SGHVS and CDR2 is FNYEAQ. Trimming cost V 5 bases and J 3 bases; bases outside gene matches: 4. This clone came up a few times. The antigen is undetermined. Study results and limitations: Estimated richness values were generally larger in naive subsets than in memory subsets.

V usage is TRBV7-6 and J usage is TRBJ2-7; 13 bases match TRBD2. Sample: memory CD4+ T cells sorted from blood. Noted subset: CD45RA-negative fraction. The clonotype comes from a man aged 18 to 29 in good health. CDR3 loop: CASSGGTSGIYEQYF. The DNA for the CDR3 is TGTGCCAGCAGCGGAGGGACTAGCGGGATCTACGAGCAGTACTTC.